Listed here are 28 T cell receptor beta chains from one sample, sequenced in a study of control samples from healthy donors and cancer patients. TCRdb keeps only in-frame clones here, not all; method: immunoSEQ multiplex PCR. The sample has about 140,000 clones, roughly nine tenths seen once. The sequenced sample consisted of blood. These TCRs come from a man younger than 30 in good health.

This chain joins TRBV7-2 and TRBJ2-2; 8 nucleotides align to TRBD1. This CDR3 contains 14 residues. The V gene end was trimmed by 4 bases and the J gene end by 8 bases; junction bases not matched to a gene: 6. Per the germline V gene, CDR1 is SGHTA and CDR2 is FQGNSA. In nucleotides, the CDR3 is TGTGCCAGCAGCTCCCCGGACAGGGCGGGGGAGCTGTTTTTT. As protein: CASSSPDRAGELFF.

The chain links TRBV3-1 (or the pseudogene TRBV3-2) to TRBJ1-1; 7 nucleotides line up with TRBD1. Germline CDR1 is LGHDT and CDR2 is YNNKEL (reference sequence). Trimming removed 4 bases from V and 3 bases from J; junction bases left unmatched: 2. The CDR3 extends over 13 amino acids. CDR3 region: CASSLTGDTEAFF. In DNA, the CDR3 is TGTGCCAGCAGCCTTACAGGGGACACTGAAGCTTTCTTT.

The rearrangement joins TRBV18 to TRBJ2-3; D gene unclear. This CDR3 comprises 11 residues. Germline V CDR1 and CDR2: KGHSH, LQKENI. Trimming left V 6 bases short and J 3 bases short, with 4 bases between. The CDR3 nucleotides are TGTGCCAGCTCCCTGACAGATACGCAGTATTTT. This translates into CASSLTDTQYF.

The chain recombines TRBV18 with TRBJ2-1; no reliable D call. V was clipped by 5 bases and J by 3 bases, with 17 bases between them. Germline-derived CDR1 and CDR2 are KGHSH and LQKENI. The CDR3 runs 16 residues. The CDR3 sequence is CASSSPSGVHYNEQFF. The CDR3 nucleotides read TGTGCCAGCTCATCGCCCAGTGGGGTTCACTACAATGAGCAGTTCTTC. The variable domain in full, with the rest retrieved from reference TRBV18 and TRBJ2-1, is NAGVMQNPRHLVRRRGQEARLRCSPMKGHSHVYWYRQLPEEGLKFMVYLQKENIIDESGMPKERFSAEFPKEGPSILRIQQVVRGDSAAYFCASSSPSGVHYNEQFFGPGTRLTVL.

The chain links TRBV18 to TRBJ1-1, with D hard to call. The germline V gene has CDR1 KGHSH and CDR2 LQKENI. CDR3 length: 13 amino acids. V was trimmed by 6 bases and J by 3 bases, leaving 11 bases between them. Written as DNA, the CDR3 is TGTGCCAGCTCGCCGGACGGCTACACTGAAGCTTTCTTT. This sequence encodes CASSPDGYTEAFF.

This sequence joins TRBV3-1 (or the pseudogene TRBV3-2) and TRBJ1-3, with 8 bases fitting TRBD1. The CDR3 sequence is 17 residues long. Germline V gene sequence: CDR1 LGHDT, CDR2 YNNKEL (reference sequence). The V segment lost 4 bases and the J segment 0 bases; nucleotides outside the gene matches: 8. This CDR3 reads CASSRGTGASSGNTIYF. CDR3 coding DNA: TGTGCCAGCAGCCGGGGGACAGGCGCATCCTCTGGAAACACCATATATTTT.

The rearrangement links TRBV28 to TRBJ1-2; D possibly corresponds to TRBD1 (5 bases). CDR3 length: 15 amino acids. The germline CDR1 and CDR2 sequences are MDHEN and SYDVKM. The V and J ends lost 1 base and 2 bases respectively, with 11 bases between them. The CDR3 region is CASSLSGYLNYGYTF. The CDR3 coding sequence is TGTGCCAGCAGTTTATCAGGGTACCTAAACTATGGCTACACCTTC.

This chain joins TRBV28 and TRBJ1-5; D remains ambiguous. The germline V gene encodes CDR1 MDHEN and CDR2 SYDVKM. The CDR3 contains 13 residues. V lost 3 bases to trimming and J lost 6 bases, with 9 bases between them. The chain's CDR3 is CASSLEVAQPQHF. CDR3 sequence (DNA): TGTGCCAGCAGTTTGGAGGTGGCTCAGCCCCAGCATTTT.

J is TRBJ2-1 and V is TRBV13; TRBD2 matches 9 bases. CDR1 is PRHDT and CDR2 is FYEKMQ in the germline V gene (reference sequence). Germline trimming cut 4 bases from V and 6 bases from J; bases unmatched to any gene: 16. This CDR3 contains 18 residues. The CDR3 here is CASSSLQPRGLASNEQFF. CDR3 DNA sequence: TGTGCCAGCAGCTCCCTCCAACCACGGGGACTAGCCTCCAATGAGCAGTTCTTC.

This clone was found a few times. J is TRBJ2-1 and V is TRBV7-2; 7 nucleotides align to TRBD2. This CDR3 is 15 amino acids long. J gave up 5 bases and V 5 bases, and 9 bases lay outside the gene matches. The germline CDR1 and CDR2 sequences are SGHTA and FQGNSA. DNA for the CDR3: TGTGCCAGCAGCCCTTTAAGAGCGGGGAACAATGAGCAGTTCTTC. Protein: CASSPLRAGNNEQFF.

V is TRBV15 and J is TRBJ2-7; D is possibly TRBD1 or TRBD2 (5 bases each). CDR1 LNHNV and CDR2 YYDKDF come from the germline V gene (reference sequence). This CDR3 is built from 15 residues. Between the trimmed V and J ends, which lost 0 bases and 5 bases, there was a span of 14 bases. The CDR3 loop reads CATSRDRGGGHEQYF. CDR3 sequence (DNA): TGTGCCACCAGCAGAGATCGGGGCGGCGGCCACGAGCAGTACTTC.

V usage is TRBV7-9 and J usage is TRBJ2-5; the D is unclear. The V gene's germline CDR1 is SEHNR and CDR2 FQNEAQ (reference sequence). This CDR3 has 13 amino acids. Trimming removed 1 base from V and 9 bases from J, with 12 bases in between. The CDR3 here is CASSLGTVPSQYF. DNA of the CDR3: TGTGCCAGCAGCTTAGGGACGGTCCCGTCCCAGTACTTC.

The CDR3 DNA reads as TGTGCCAGCAGATCACAGGGAGATCAGCCCCAGCATTTT. Encoded protein: CASRSQGDQPQHF. V and J are TRBV6-1 and TRBJ1-5, with TRBD1 as a possible D gene (6 bases). Germline CDR1 and CDR2: MNHNS and SASEGT. CDR3 size: 13 residues. V was clipped by 6 bases and J by 5 bases, with 11 bases between them.

This chain links TRBV19 with TRBJ2-7; 8 bases map to TRBD2. The CDR3 has 13 amino acids. Unmatched junction bases numbered 4, after V lost 5 bases and J lost 4 bases. CDR1 is LNHDA, CDR2 SQIVND, per germline (reference sequence). CDR3: CASSLRGGYEQYF. The CDR3 nucleotides are TGTGCCAGTAGTTTGCGCGGGGGGTACGAGCAGTACTTC.

The chain links TRBV5-1 to TRBJ2-1; the D gene is possibly TRBD1 (6 bases). The ends were cut back, 4 bases at V and 9 bases at J, with 8 bases in the middle. Germline CDR1 is SGHRS and CDR2 is YFSETQ. The CDR3 contains 11 residues. CDR3 residues: CASSMGAEQFF. The CDR3 DNA reads as TGCGCCAGCAGCATGGGGGCTGAGCAGTTCTTC.

V usage is TRBV29-1 and J usage is TRBJ1-5, with TRBD1 matching over 9 bases. Germline assignment: CDR1 SQVTM and CDR2 ANQGSEA. The trim removed 5 bases at V and 3 bases at J, leaving 2 bases unmatched. The CDR3 spans 13 residues. CDR3 amino acids: CSVRDRDNQPQHF. As DNA, the CDR3 is TGCAGCGTTCGGGACAGGGACAATCAGCCCCAGCATTTT.

The V gene is TRBV7-2, the J gene TRBJ2-3, with 7 bases fitting TRBD1. CDR1 is SGHTA, CDR2 FQGNSA, per germline. The CDR3 length is 18 residues. V dropped 5 bases and J dropped 5; count of bases not matched to a gene: 19. The CDR3, as DNA: TGTGCCAGCAGCCCCAACCCCCCTCTTAGACAGGGAAGAGATACGCAGTATTTT. This translates into CASSPNPPLRQGRDTQYF.

This clone came up once. This chain uses TRBV5-3 with TRBJ1-1; no clear D gene. TRBV5-3 is an ORF for which the function is uncertain. This CDR3 comprises 13 residues. Trimming stripped 2 bases from V and 4 bases from J, with 9 bases between. The CDR3 region has the DNA TGTGCCAGAAGCTTCCGGGGTGGCACTGAAGCTTTCTTT. Its translation: CARSFRGGTEAFF.

The chain carries TRBV12-3 or TRBV12-4 and TRBJ2-7; tentatively, D is TRBD2 (5 bases). Trimming left V 3 bases short and J 5 bases short, with 8 bases between. The CDR3 is made up of 12 amino acids. The CDR3 DNA is TGTGCCAGCAGTTTTACGAGGGACGAGCAGTACTTC. It encodes CASSFTRDEQYF.

The J gene is TRBJ2-3, the V gene TRBV7-9; the D gene could be TRBD1 or TRBD2 (5 bases each). Trimming removed 4 bases at V and 0 bases at J, with 17 bases between. Looked up from germline, CDR1 is SEHNR and CDR2 is FQNEAQ (reference sequence). The CDR3 spans 17 residues. Here the CDR3 DNA reads TGTGCCAGCAGCTATTTTTTGGGGGTCCCTAGCACAGATACGCAGTATTTT. This sequence encodes CASSYFLGVPSTDTQYF.

The chain is built from TRBV9 and TRBJ1-6, with 8 bases that match TRBD1. There are 19 residues in the CDR3. V was pared by 0 bases and J by 0 bases, with 8 bases of the junction left unmatched. The V gene's germline CDR1 is SGDLS and CDR2 YYNGEE. In nucleotides, the CDR3 is TGTGCCAGCAGCGTAGCTCCGGACAGGGAGAGCTCCTATAATTCACCCCTCCACTTT. This codes for CASSVAPDRESSYNSPLHF. Full variable domain (outside the CDR3, taken from reference TRBV9 and TRBJ1-6): DSGVTQTPKHLITATGQRVTLRCSPRSGDLSVYWYQQSLDQGLQFLIQYYNGEERAKGNILERFSAQQFPDLHSELNLSSLELGDSALYFCASSVAPDRESSYNSPLHFGNGTRLTVT.

V is TRBV7-6 and J is TRBJ1-6; 8 bases are a match to TRBD1. Germline loops: CDR1 SGHVS, CDR2 FNYEAQ. This CDR3 is built from 16 residues. V lost 5 bases and J lost 5; bases outside the gene matches: 8. The CDR3 region has the DNA TGTGCCAGCAGCCGCCAGGGGGCGGGGGATAATTCACCCCTCCACTTT. The encoded protein is CASSRQGAGDNSPLHF.

The chain combines TRBV6-1 with TRBJ1-2, with TRBD1 matching 10 bases. This CDR3 has 16 residues. The germline V gene encodes CDR1 MNHNS and CDR2 SASEGT. Losses at the gene ends were 3 bases for V and 2 bases for J; bases not matched to a gene: 6. As DNA, the CDR3 is TGTGCCAGCAGTGACCCCGGGACAGGGGTGAACTATGGCTACACCTTC. It is translated as CASSDPGTGVNYGYTF.

V is TRBV4-1 and J is TRBJ1-5; D call uncertain. V shed 1 base and J shed 2 bases, with 9 bases lying between them. Germline V CDR1 and CDR2: MGHRA, YSYEKL. This CDR3 is built from 15 residues. As DNA, the CDR3 is TGCGCCAGCAGCCAAGTTCGCCAGGGCAATCAGCCCCAGCATTTT. This sequence encodes CASSQVRQGNQPQHF.

V and J are TRBV5-1 and TRBJ2-2, with TRBD2 matching over 10 bases. V lost 0 bases, J lost 1 base, and 3 bases stayed unmatched. Per germline, CDR1 SGHRS and CDR2 YFSETQ. The CDR3 loop spans 17 amino acids. The CDR3 DNA is TGCGCCAGCAGCTTGGTTAGCGGGGGGATGAACACCGGGGAGCTGTTTTTT. This sequence encodes CASSLVSGGMNTGELFF.

Written as DNA, the CDR3 is TGTGCCAGTAGTATAGATGACAATGAGCAGTTCTTC. As protein: CASSIDDNEQFF. The J gene is TRBJ2-1, the V gene TRBV19; D is unclear. CDR1 is LNHDA and CDR2 is SQIVND in the germline V gene (reference sequence). V lost 0 bases to trimming and J lost 5 bases, with 2 bases between them. The CDR3 is 12 amino acids.

This clone was detected once. The chain links TRBV7-9 to TRBJ2-1; D is perhaps TRBD1 (5 bases). There are 11 residues in the CDR3. Germline V gene sequence: CDR1 SEHNR, CDR2 FQNEAQ (reference sequence). V lost 8 bases and J lost 6, with 8 bases in between. The CDR3 DNA reads TGTGCCAGCCAGGGTCTCAATGAGCAGTTCTTC. The encoded protein is CASQGLNEQFF. The variable domain in full, with the rest retrieved from reference TRBV7-9 and TRBJ2-1, is DTGVSQNPRHKITKRGQNVTFRCDPISEHNRLYWYRQTLGQGPEFLTYFQNEAQLEKSRLLSDRFSAERPKGSFSTLEIQRTEQGDSAMYLCASQGLNEQFFGPGTRLTVL.

The V gene is TRBV7-2, the J gene TRBJ1-3, with D unresolved. The CDR3 totals 14 residues. Germline CDR1 and CDR2: SGHTA and FQGNSA. V was clipped by 1 base and J by 2 bases, with 6 bases between them. Written as DNA, the CDR3 is TGTGCCAGCAGCTTAGGCGGAACTGGAAACACCATATATTTT. Translating it yields CASSLGGTGNTIYF. Drawing the rest from reference TRBV7-2 and TRBJ1-3, the complete variable domain is GAGVSQSPSNKVTEKGKDVELRCDPISGHTALYWYRQSLGQGLEFLIYFQGNSAPDKSGLPSDRFSAERTGGSVSTLTIQRTQQEDSAVYLCASSLGGTGNTIYFGEGSWLTVV.